This T cell receptor (beta chain) was observed in a study of CD8 T cells in Susac syndrome. V dropped 3 bases and J dropped 5; count of bases not matched to a gene: 5. The germline V gene encodes CDR1 MDHEN and CDR2 SYDVKM. The CDR3 length is 14 residues. In blood CD8+ and CD4+ T cells, TCR beta underwent sequencing. Negative isolation was applied to CD8+ and CD4+ T cells, and FACS enrichment was applied to TEMRA cells. Reverse transcription of about 0.45 to 1 ug RNA used random hexamers. TCRdb recomputed calls from the immunoSEQ multiplex PCR reads with MiXCR, one row per CDR3 protein. The data contain 180,000 or so distinct CDR3 sequences, about 95% of them seen just once; the ten biggest clones take up 0.093%.

This sequence was found in a human donor with multiple sclerosis. This chain links TRBV28 with TRBJ2-5; the match to TRBD1 covers 8 bases. Material: CD4+ T cells from PBMCs. CDR3 bases: TGTGCCAGCAGTTTGGCGACAGGGGACGAGACCCAGTACTTC. Translating gives CASSLATGDETQYF.